The T cell receptor (beta chain) under discussion was sequenced for a study of cytomegalovirus exposure and HLA in healthy donors. The CDR3 contains 17 residues. Trimming at V came to 2 bases and at J to 5 bases, leaving 15 bases not matched to a gene. CDR1 and CDR2 from the germline V gene are ENHRY and SYGVKD. This clone has a handful of counts. What it binds is unknown. In the PCR, 60 Vbeta and 13 Jbeta primers were used. Repertoires were generated with immunoSEQ multiplex PCR, while TCRdb's copy carries only in-frame clones and drops some. In the table there are roughly 120,000 clones, more than 70% of which are singletons. Study-level findings and limits: A likely sequencing artifact accounted for one observed cluster of highly shared sequence variants. Most of the TCR beta V segments (in an earlier analysis) were productive either about 87% or about 30% of the time. Per a later analysis, approximately 16,000 TCR beta sequences showed association with HLA alleles at 0.05 false discovery rate.

This clonotype originated in a man in his forties or fifties in good health and CMV-seropositive. Input material: PBMCs. The J gene is TRBJ2-7, the V gene TRBV10-3, with 7 positions matching TRBD1. CDR3 residues: CAISEKSRQGPVNEQYF. The CDR3 DNA follows: TGTGCCATCAGTGAGAAAAGCCGACAGGGTCCTGTGAACGAGCAGTACTTC.